This TCR beta chain was sequenced in a study of cytomegalovirus exposure and HLA in healthy donors. Study results and limitations: It was around 160 TCR beta chains that were listed as cytomegalovirus-associated. Confirmation was obtained in vitro that three CMV-associated chains are specific for CMV antigens.

Sequencing was performed with immunoSEQ multiplex PCR; in TCRdb, only in-frame clones are kept and a portion is missing. Of about 56,000 clones in the sample, approximately 94% were seen once. For this clone: What it binds is not known.

J was trimmed by 3 bases and V by 4 bases; bases with no gene match: 9. The V gene's germline CDR1 is LGHNA and CDR2 YSLEER. This CDR3 comprises 16 residues. This chain joins TRBV4-3 and TRBJ2-7; 10 nucleotides align to TRBD2. This sequence originates from a young man in good health and CMV-seronegative. Sequences were obtained from PBMCs. The CDR3 sequence is CASSPTRTSGRYEQYF. In DNA form, the CDR3 reads TGCGCCAGCAGCCCAACCAGGACTAGCGGCCGCTACGAGCAGTACTTC.